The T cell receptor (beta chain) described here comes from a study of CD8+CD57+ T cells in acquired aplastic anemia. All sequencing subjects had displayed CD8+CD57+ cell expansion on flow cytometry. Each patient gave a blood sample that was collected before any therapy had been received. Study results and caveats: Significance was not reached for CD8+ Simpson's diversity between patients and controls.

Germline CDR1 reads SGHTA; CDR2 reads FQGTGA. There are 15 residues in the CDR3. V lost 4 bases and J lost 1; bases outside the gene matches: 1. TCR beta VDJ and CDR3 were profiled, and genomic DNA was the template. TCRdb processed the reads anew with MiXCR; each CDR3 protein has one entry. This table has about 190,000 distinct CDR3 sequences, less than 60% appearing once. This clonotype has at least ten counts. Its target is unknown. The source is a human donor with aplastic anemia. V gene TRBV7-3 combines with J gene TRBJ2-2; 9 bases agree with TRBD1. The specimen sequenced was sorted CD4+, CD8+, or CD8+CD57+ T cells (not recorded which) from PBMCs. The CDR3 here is CASSSGQGNTGELFF. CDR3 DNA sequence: TGTGCCAGCAGCTCGGGACAGGGGAACACCGGGGAGCTGTTTTTT.